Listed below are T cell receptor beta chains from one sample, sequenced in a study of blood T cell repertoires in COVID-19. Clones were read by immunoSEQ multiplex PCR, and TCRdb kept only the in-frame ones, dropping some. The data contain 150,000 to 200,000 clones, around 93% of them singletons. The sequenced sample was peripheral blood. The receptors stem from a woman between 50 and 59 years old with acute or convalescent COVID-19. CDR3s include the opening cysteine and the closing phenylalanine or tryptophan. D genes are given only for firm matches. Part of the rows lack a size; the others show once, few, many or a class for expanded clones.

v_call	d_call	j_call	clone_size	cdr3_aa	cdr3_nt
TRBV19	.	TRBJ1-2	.	CASSPDKGSYGYTF	TGTGCCAGTAGTCCGGACAAGGGCAGCTATGGCTACACCTTC
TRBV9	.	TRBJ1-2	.	CASSALQGTLGGYTF	TGTGCCAGCAGCGCGCTTCAGGGGACCTTGGGGGGCTACACCTTC
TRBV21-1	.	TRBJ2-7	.	CASSLRQGANEQYF	TGTGCCAGCAGCCTCAGACAGGGGGCCAACGAGCAGTACTTC
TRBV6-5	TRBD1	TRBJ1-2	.	CASSQGGGYTF	TGTGCCAGCAGCCAGGGGGGTGGCTACACCTTC
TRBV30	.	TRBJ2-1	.	CAWRTDNEQFF	TGTGCCTGGAGGACAGACAATGAGCAGTTCTTC
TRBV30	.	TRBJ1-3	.	CARRRDNTIYF	TGTGCCCGGCGGAGGGATAACACCATATATTTT
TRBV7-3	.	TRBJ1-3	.	CASSPRGGAGNTIYF	TGTGCCAGCAGCCCGAGGGGGGGGGCTGGAAACACCATATATTTT
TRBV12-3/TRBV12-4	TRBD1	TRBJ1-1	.	CASVRQGNTEAFF	TGTGCCAGCGTTCGACAGGGGAACACTGAAGCTTTCTTT
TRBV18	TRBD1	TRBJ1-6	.	CASSPGTGGSYNSPLHF	TGTGCCAGCTCACCGGGGACAGGTGGCTCCTATAATTCACCCCTCCACTTT
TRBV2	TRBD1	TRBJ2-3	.	CASIRDRGTDTQYF	TGTGCCAGCATTCGGGACAGGGGGACAGATACGCAGTATTTT
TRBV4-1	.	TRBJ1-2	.	CASSHQNRRSNYGYTF	TGCGCCAGCAGCCATCAAAACAGGCGTTCTAACTATGGCTACACCTTC
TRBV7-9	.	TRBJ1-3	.	CASSLTFTRGGGNTIYF	TGTGCCAGCAGCTTAACTTTCACCCGGGGAGGTGGAAACACCATATATTTT
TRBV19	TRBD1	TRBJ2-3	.	CASSIMGQGADTQYF	TGTGCCAGTAGTATCATGGGACAGGGGGCAGATACGCAGTATTTT
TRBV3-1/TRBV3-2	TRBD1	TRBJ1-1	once	CASSPTGGRIEAFF	TGTGCCAGCAGCCCGACAGGGGGCAGGATTGAAGCTTTCTTT
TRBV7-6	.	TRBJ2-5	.	CASSLLGRGNQETQYF	TGTGCCAGCAGCTTACTGGGCAGGGGAAACCAAGAGACCCAGTACTTC
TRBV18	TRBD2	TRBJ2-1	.	CASSPRREGLYNEQFF	TGTGCCAGCTCACCAAGGCGGGAGGGCCTCTACAATGAGCAGTTCTTC
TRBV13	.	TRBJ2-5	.	CASSLGQASEQETQYF	TGTGCCAGCAGCTTAGGCCAAGCTAGCGAGCAAGAGACCCAGTACTTC
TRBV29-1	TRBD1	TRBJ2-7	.	CSAILRDRGSYEQYF	TGCAGCGCCATACTCCGGGACAGGGGCTCCTACGAGCAGTACTTC
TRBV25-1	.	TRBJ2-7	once	CASSESMGGAAYEQYF	TGTGCCAGCAGTGAATCTATGGGGGGAGCGGCCTACGAGCAGTACTTC
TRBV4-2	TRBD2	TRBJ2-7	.	CASSQDRASGGSEQYF	TGTGCCAGCAGCCAAGATCGGGCTAGCGGGGGGAGCGAGCAGTACTTC
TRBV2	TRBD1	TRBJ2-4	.	CASSDRGNIQYF	TGTGCCAGCTCGGACAGGGGGAACATTCAGTACTTC
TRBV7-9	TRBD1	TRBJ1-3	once	CASSSPTTGSGNTIYF	TGTGCCAGCAGCTCCCCCACGACAGGGTCCGGAAACACCATATATTTT
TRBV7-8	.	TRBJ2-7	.	CASSLGAQSYEQYF	TGTGCCAGCAGCTTAGGAGCACAGTCCTACGAGCAGTACTTC
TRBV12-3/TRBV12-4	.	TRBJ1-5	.	CASSRGQPQHF	TGTGCCAGCAGTAGGGGTCAGCCCCAGCATTTT
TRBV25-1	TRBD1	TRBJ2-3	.	CASSEKGAADTQYF	TGTGCCAGCAGTGAAAAGGGGGCGGCAGATACGCAGTATTTT
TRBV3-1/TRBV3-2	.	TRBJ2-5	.	CASSRLRQETQYF	TGTGCCAGCAGCCGACTCCGGCAAGAGACCCAGTACTTC
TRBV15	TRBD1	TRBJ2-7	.	CATSAVTGGPYEQYF	TGTGCCACCAGCGCCGTGACAGGGGGGCCCTACGAGCAGTACTTC
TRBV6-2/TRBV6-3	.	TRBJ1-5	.	CASSYINAGNNQPQHF	TGTGCCAGCAGTTACATTAACGCGGGTAACAATCAGCCCCAGCATTTT
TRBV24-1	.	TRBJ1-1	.	CATSLGGGTEAFF	TGTGCCACCAGTCTAGGGGGTGGCACTGAAGCTTTCTTT
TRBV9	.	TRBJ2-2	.	CASSVSTGELFF	TGTGCCAGCAGCGTTAGCACCGGGGAGCTGTTTTTT
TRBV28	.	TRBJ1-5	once	CASSGRNQPQHF	TGTGCCAGCAGTGGGAGAAATCAGCCCCAGCATTTT
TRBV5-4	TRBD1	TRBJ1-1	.	CASSLEGAAEAFF	TGTGCCAGCAGCTTGGAGGGGGCCGCTGAAGCTTTCTTT
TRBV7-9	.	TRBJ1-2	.	CASSLKGGVSYTF	TGTGCCAGCAGCTTAAAGGGAGGGGTCAGCTACACCTTC
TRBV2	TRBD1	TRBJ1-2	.	CASLTGGGSYGYTF	TGTGCCAGCCTTACAGGGGGCGGCAGCTATGGCTACACCTTC
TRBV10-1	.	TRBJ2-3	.	CASSESTGGHYTQYF	TGCGCCAGCAGTGAGTCGACGGGCGGGCACTATACGCAGTATTTT
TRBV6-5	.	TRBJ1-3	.	CASSSDRTSGNTIYF	TGTGCCAGCAGCTCTGACAGGACCTCTGGAAACACCATATATTTT
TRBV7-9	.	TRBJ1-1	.	CASSPRSEIKAFF	TGTGCCAGCAGCCCCCGTTCAGAAATAAAAGCTTTCTTT
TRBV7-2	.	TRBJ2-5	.	CASSSAIRETQYF	TGTGCCAGCAGCTCCGCTATCAGGGAGACCCAGTACTTC
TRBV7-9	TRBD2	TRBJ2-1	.	CASSFTSGPSYNEQFF	TGTGCCAGCAGCTTTACTAGCGGGCCCTCCTACAATGAGCAGTTCTTC
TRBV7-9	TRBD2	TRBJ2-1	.	CASSPGLAGPGQLF	TGTGCCAGCAGCCCGGGGCTAGCGGGGCCGGGGCAGCTCTTC
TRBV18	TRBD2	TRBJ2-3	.	CASSPKASGGDTQYF	TGTGCCAGCTCACCAAAAGCTAGCGGGGGTGATACGCAGTATTTT
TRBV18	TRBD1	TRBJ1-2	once	CASSPPRTGINYGYTF	TGTGCCAGCTCACCACCCCGGACAGGAATAAACTATGGCTACACCTTC